Below are 12 T cell receptor beta chains sequenced from a single sample in a study of T cells in Graves' hyperthyroidism and ophthalmopathy. From RNA transcripts, TCR beta CDR3 regions were amplified. HTBI primers were used for first-round RT-PCR of the TCR CDR3. TCRdb redid the calling of the multiplex PCR reads with MiXCR, one entry per CDR3 protein. The table has around 530,000 distinct CDR3 sequences, roughly 17% seen once. The sequencing sample was made of blood. The receptor source for this set is a woman younger than 35 with Graves' ophthalmopathy.

There are a few counts of this clonotype. V usage is TRBV7-9 and J usage is TRBJ2-1, with TRBD2 matching 12 bases. Germline V CDR1 and CDR2: SEHNR, FQNEAQ (reference sequence). The CDR3 covers 19 residues. The V segment lost 5 bases and the J segment 0 bases; nucleotides outside the gene matches: 11. In DNA, the CDR3 is TGTGCCAGCAGCCCAACCGGGACTAGCGGGTTAATCTCCTACAATGAGCAGTTCTTC. As protein: CASSPTGTSGLISYNEQFF.

This clonotype was recorded a few times. The chain links TRBV20-1 to TRBJ1-1, with 11 bases that match TRBD1. This CDR3 region has 13 residues. V lost 5 bases to trimming and J lost 4 bases; unmatched junction nucleotides: 3. CDR1 is DFQATT and CDR2 is SNEGSKA in the germline V gene (reference sequence). This chain's CDR3 is CSAGGTGGTEAFF. The CDR3 coding sequence is TGCAGTGCTGGGGGGACAGGGGGCACTGAAGCTTTCTTT.

This clonotype was seen many times. This chain connects TRBV6-6 to TRBJ1-1, with D hard to call. Per germline, CDR1 MNHNY and CDR2 SVGAGI (reference sequence). The CDR3 is 13 residues long. The V gene lost 0 bases and the J gene lost 8 bases, with 10 bases spanning the gap. The CDR3 DNA reads TGTGCCAGCAGTTACTCTGTTAGGGTCGAAGCTTTCTTT. It is translated as CASSYSVRVEAFF.

The rearrangement links TRBV9 to TRBJ2-7, with D possibly TRBD1 on 6 matching bases. With 3 bases removed from V and 3 bases from J, the gap between germline ends came to 19 bases. CDR3 length equals 16 residues. Per the germline V gene, CDR1 is SGDLS and CDR2 is YYNGEE. CDR3 bases: TGTGCCAGCAGCGCGGGACCGGGGCTAGGGGGCTACGAGCAGTACTTC. Translated: CASSAGPGLGGYEQYF.

As for this clonotype: The conserved phenylalanine or tryptophan is not found at the CDR3 terminus, so this likely reflects a read error. V gene TRBV27 combines with J gene TRBJ2-2, with D perhaps TRBD1 (5 bases). This CDR3 is built from 16 residues. Germline-derived CDR1 and CDR2 are MNHEY and SMNVEV (reference sequence). V lost 7 bases to trimming and J lost 0 bases, with 15 bases between them. The DNA for the CDR3 is TGTGCCAGCACCCAATATTGGGGCGCGAACACCGGGGAGCTGTTTTTG. This sequence encodes CASTQYWGANTGELFL.

This clonotype was recorded at least ten times. In DNA, the CDR3 is TGTGCCAGCAGCCAAGATAGGGGCGGACAGCTCCAAGAGACCCAGTACTTC. It codes for CASSQDRGGQLQETQYF. This chain links TRBV3-1 with TRBJ2-5; D perhaps matches TRBD1 (6 bases). V was cut by 0 bases and J by 1 base, with 15 bases left in between. The length of the CDR3 is 17 residues. The germline V gene encodes CDR1 LGHDT and CDR2 YNNKEL (reference sequence).

The V call is TRBV6-5, the J call TRBJ2-1; no clear D. The CDR3 length is 14 residues. Trimming cost V 0 bases and J 6 bases, with 9 bases left between them. CDR1 and CDR2 from the germline V gene are MNHEY and SVGAGI. The DNA for the CDR3 is TGTGCCAGCAGTTACTCTCGAGTGGGCAATGAGCAGTTCTTC. Amino acids: CASSYSRVGNEQFF.

The rearrangement joins TRBV6-2 or TRBV6-3 to TRBJ1-2; D possibly corresponds to TRBD1 (5 bases). Germline CDR1 reads MNHEY; CDR2 reads SVGEGT. Trimming stripped 7 bases from V and 6 bases from J, with 15 bases between. The CDR3 covers 13 residues. CDR3 sequence: CASTQGLVDGYTF. The DNA of the CDR3 is TGTGCCAGCACGCAGGGACTAGTCGATGGCTACACCTTC.

The chain employs TRBV6-1 and TRBJ2-7, with 10 nucleotides matching TRBD2. This CDR3 is built from 16 residues. The germline gives CDR1 MNHNS, CDR2 SASEGT. The junction had 11 bases not matched to a gene; V was cut back by 5 bases and J by 4 bases. The CDR3 DNA is TGTGCCAGCAGTTCGGGAAGGACTAGCGGAGCTTACGAGCAGTACTTC. As protein: CASSSGRTSGAYEQYF.

This clonotype was counted ten times or more. The chain joins TRBV11-2 to TRBJ2-3, with a possible D match to TRBD1 (5 bases). Germline V gene data show CDR1 as SGHAT and CDR2 as FQNNGV. The CDR3 runs to 13 residues. V lost 8 bases and J lost 0, with 9 bases in between. The CDR3 loop is CASGAASTDTQYF. The CDR3 DNA follows: TGTGCCAGCGGGGCGGCTAGCACAGATACGCAGTATTTT.

The sample holds a few counts of this clonotype. The rearrangement uses TRBV9 and TRBJ1-2; possible D gene TRBD1, 6 bases. Germline V gene lookup returns CDR1 SGDLS and CDR2 YYNGEE. This CDR3 has 16 amino acids. The V and J ends lost 3 bases and 0 bases respectively, with 15 bases between them. The CDR3 nucleotides are TGTGCCAGCAGCGCGGAGGGGGTAAGAGCTAACTATGGCTACACCTTC. It codes for CASSAEGVRANYGYTF.

Many counts were recorded for this clonotype. V is TRBV10-3 and J is TRBJ1-5; D uncertain. Trimming pared 3 bases from V and 0 bases from J, leaving 6 bases between. The CDR3 spans 14 residues. Germline loops: CDR1 ENHRY, CDR2 SYGVKD. The CDR3 DNA reads as TGTGCCATCAGTGACGAGGTTAGCAATCAGCCCCAGCATTTT. As protein: CAISDEVSNQPQHF.